This TCR beta chain was recorded in a study of blood T cell repertoires in COVID-19. As for the study in general: Sources were T cells, B-cell-depleted T cells, or PBMCs; the material itself was cDNA or gDNA.

As handled by the study authors: Reference gene primer amplification gave estimated nucleated cell counts. This table comes from immunoSEQ multiplex PCR, and its TCRdb copy is limited to in-frame clones, with some not included. The DNA was the basis for D and trimming; V, J and clone size are from that table. The data show around 150,000 clones, with 76% seen just once and 4% to 4.5% held by the top ten. The sample holds a few counts of this clone. Trimming cost V 4 bases and J 2 bases, with 9 bases left between them. CDR3 size: 14 residues. Germline-derived CDR1 and CDR2 are MGHRA and YSYEKL. V gene TRBV4-1 combines with J gene TRBJ2-1, with a tentative D call TRBD2 (5 bases). The source is a man in his fifties or sixties with acute or convalescent COVID-19. Sequenced: peripheral blood. The DNA of the CDR3 is TGCGCCAGCAGCCGACTAACCGCCTACAATGAGCAGTTCTTC. It is translated as CASSRLTAYNEQFF.